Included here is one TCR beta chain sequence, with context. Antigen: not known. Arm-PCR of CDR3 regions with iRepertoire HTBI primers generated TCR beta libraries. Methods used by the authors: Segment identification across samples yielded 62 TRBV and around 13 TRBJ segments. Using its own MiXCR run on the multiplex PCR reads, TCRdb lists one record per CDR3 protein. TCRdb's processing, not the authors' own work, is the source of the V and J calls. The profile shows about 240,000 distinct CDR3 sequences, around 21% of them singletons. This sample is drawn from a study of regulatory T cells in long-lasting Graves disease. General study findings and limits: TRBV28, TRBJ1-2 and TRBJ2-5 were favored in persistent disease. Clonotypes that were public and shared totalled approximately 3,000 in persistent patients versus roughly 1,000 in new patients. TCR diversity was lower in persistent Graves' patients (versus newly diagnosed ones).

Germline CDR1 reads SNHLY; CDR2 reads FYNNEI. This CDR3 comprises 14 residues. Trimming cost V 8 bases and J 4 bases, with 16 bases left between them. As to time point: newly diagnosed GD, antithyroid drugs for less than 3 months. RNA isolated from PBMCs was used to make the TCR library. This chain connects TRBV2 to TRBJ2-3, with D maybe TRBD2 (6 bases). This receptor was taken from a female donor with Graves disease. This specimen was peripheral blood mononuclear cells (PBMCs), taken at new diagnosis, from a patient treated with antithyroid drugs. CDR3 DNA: TGTGCCAGCCTGGGAGCGGGCGACTCAGATACGCAGTATTTT. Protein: CASLGAGDSDTQYF.